What follows describes a single T cell receptor beta chain. The CDR3 is 11 residues long. In germline, CDR1 is GTSNPN, CDR2 SVGIG (reference sequence). V was pared by 5 bases and J by 5 bases, with 3 bases of the junction left unmatched. The sample is drawn from a study of blood T cell repertoires in COVID-19. Study context: The cDNA or gDNA used as material had been derived from T cells, B-cell-depleted T cells, or PBMCs.

Original processing notes: Amplification of reference gene primers was used by the study to estimate nucleated cell counts. Sequencing used immunoSEQ multiplex PCR; TCRdb keeps in-frame clones, though not all of them. The V and J calls and clone size come from that table; D and trimming were worked out from the DNA. This sample yields under 300,000 clones, of which 88% are seen a single time; approximately 2% belongs to the top ten. Material for sequencing was peripheral blood. This chain joins TRBV30 and TRBJ2-7; TRBD1 agrees at 7 bases. This receptor was identified in a woman aged 40 to 49 who had recovered from COVID-19. CDR3 in amino acids: CAWDRAHEQYF. CDR3 nucleotide sequence: TGTGCCTGGGACAGGGCCCACGAGCAGTACTTC.